This record covers a single T cell receptor (beta chain). Its antigen is still unknown. PCR used 60 Vbeta primers and 13 Jbeta primers. Profiling relied on immunoSEQ multiplex PCR, and the TCRdb table lists in-frame clones only, not all of them. The sample carries roughly 100,000 clones, roughly 79% recorded once. The data were obtained in a study of cytomegalovirus exposure and HLA in healthy donors. The CDR3 contains 15 residues. Germline CDR1 is SGHRS and CDR2 is YFSETQ. The ends were cut back, 4 bases at V and 1 base at J, with 12 bases in the middle. Points from the study as a whole: CMV antigen specificity of a few CMV-associated chains was confirmed in vitro. The study designated over 150 TCR beta chains cytomegalovirus-associated. In an earlier analysis, most TCR beta V segments were productive about 87% or about 30% of the time.

The V and J genes are TRBV5-1 and TRBJ1-5; D might be TRBD1 (6 bases). Sequencing was done on a sample of PBMCs. The sequence came from a man aged 50 or older in good health and CMV-seropositive. Here the CDR3 DNA reads TGCGCCAGCAGCGAACAGGGATGGAGCAATCAGCCCCAGCATTTT. This codes for CASSEQGWSNQPQHF.